This T cell receptor (beta chain) is from a study of blood T cell repertoires in COVID-19. Study at large: Some COVID-19 samples were acute and others convalescent; all came from the United States, Italy and Spain. T cells, B-cell-depleted T cells, or PBMCs supplied cDNA or gDNA.

CDR1 and CDR2 from the germline V gene are MNHEY and SVGAGI. The length of the CDR3 is 14 residues. V was clipped by 6 bases and J by 4 bases, with 15 bases between them. Authors' analysis steps: From reference gene primer amplification, estimates of nucleated cell counts were derived. Libraries were prepared by immunoSEQ multiplex PCR; TCRdb keeps only in-frame clonotypes and omits some of them. V and J calls and clone size are copied from that table; D and trimming were computed from the DNA. The sample shows roughly 100,000 clones, about 89% of them seen only once. The clonotype was recovered from a man in his fifties or sixties with acute or convalescent COVID-19. The V and J genes are TRBV6-5 and TRBJ1-2, with a weak D call TRBD1 (6 bases). Sample: peripheral blood. The CDR3 here is CASSPSGATYGYTF. CDR3 bases: TGTGCCAGCAGCCCCTCAGGGGCCACCTATGGCTACACCTTC.